This T cell receptor (beta chain) was observed in a study of blood T cell repertoires in COVID-19. Study background: There were acute and convalescent COVID-19 samples, and they came from the United States, Italy and Spain. The cDNA or gDNA used as material had been derived from T cells, B-cell-depleted T cells, or PBMCs.

V was cut by 3 bases and J by 4 bases, with 7 bases left in between. Germline loops: CDR1 SGHDN, CDR2 FVKESK. This CDR3 region has 13 residues. Per the authors' pipeline: The assay estimated nucleated cells by amplifying reference gene primers. Assay: immunoSEQ multiplex PCR; the TCRdb copy retains only in-frame clones and omits some. V and J calls and clone size are copied from that table; D and trimming were computed from the DNA. Among under 100,000 clones listed, 92% were seen once. Specimen: peripheral blood. This TCR was recovered from a woman aged 60-70 years with active COVID-19. This chain connects TRBV14 to TRBJ2-4, with D possibly TRBD2 on 6 matching bases. CDR3 amino acids: CASSQGLKNIQYF. CDR3 DNA sequence: TGTGCCAGCAGCCAGGGACTTAAAAACATTCAGTACTTC.